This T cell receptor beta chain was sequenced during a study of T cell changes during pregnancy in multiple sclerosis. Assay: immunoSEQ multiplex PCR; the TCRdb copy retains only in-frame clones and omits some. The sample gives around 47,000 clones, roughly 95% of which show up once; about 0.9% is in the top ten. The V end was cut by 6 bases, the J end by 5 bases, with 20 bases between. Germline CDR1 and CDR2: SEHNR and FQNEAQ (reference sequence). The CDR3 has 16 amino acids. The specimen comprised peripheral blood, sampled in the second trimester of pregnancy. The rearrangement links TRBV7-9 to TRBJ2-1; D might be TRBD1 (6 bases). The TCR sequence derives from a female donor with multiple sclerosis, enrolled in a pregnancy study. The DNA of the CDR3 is TGTGCCAGCAGACCTACTAGGGGGAGTATGAACAATGAGCAGTTCTTC. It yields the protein CASRPTRGSMNNEQFF. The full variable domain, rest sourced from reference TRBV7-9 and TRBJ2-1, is DTGVSQNPRHKITKRGQNVTFRCDPISEHNRLYWYRQTLGQGPEFLTYFQNEAQLEKSRLLSDRFSAERPKGSFSTLEIQRTEQGDSAMYLCASRPTRGSMNNEQFFGPGTRLTVL.